Listed below are T cell receptor beta chains from one sample, sequenced in a study of esophageal squamous cell carcinoma under preoperative chemotherapy. TCRdb recomputed calls from the PCR reads with MiXCR, one row per CDR3 protein. The table includes 6,600 or so distinct CDR3 sequences, roughly 30% detected once. Sampling was conducted from a patient given preoperative chemotherapy. These receptors were collected from a human donor with esophageal squamous cell carcinoma. The donor label of this sample is uncertain. CDR3s include the opening cysteine and the closing phenylalanine or tryptophan. A D gene is named only where the DNA matches it firmly. Clone size is shown for a subset of rows, as once, few, many or a class of expanded clone.

J	V	size	D	DNA	CDR3
TRBJ2-5	TRBV25-1	medium-sized	-	TGTGCCAGCAGCCCCGTCTTCGGCCGTGAAGAGACCCAGTACTTC	CASSPVFGREETQYF
TRBJ2-2	TRBV28	-	-	TGTGCCAGCAGTTTCCCCGAGCGTAGCACCGGGGAGCTGTTTTTT	CASSFPERSTGELFF
TRBJ2-5	TRBV7-2	-	TRBD2	TGTGCGAGCAGACTGAGCGGGGGTAGTGGTGAGCAGTGCTTC	CASRLSGGSGEQCF
TRBJ2-6	TRBV27	-	TRBD1	TGTGCCAGCGGTCGTACAGGGGGGCTCTCGGTGGCCAACGTCCTGACTTTC	CASGRTGGLSVANVLTF
TRBJ2-3	TRBV25-1	medium-sized	-	TGTGCCAGCAGTGACCCCGGACAGACAGGCACAGATACGCAGTATTTT	CASSDPGQTGTDTQYF
TRBJ2-5	TRBV7-2	medium-sized	-	TGTGCCAGCAGCCCCGTCCTTAAAGAGACCCAGTACTTC	CASSPVLKETQYF
TRBJ2-5	TRBV5-1	few	-	TGCGCCAGCAGCTTGGAAGAGGGGGAGGGCCGGAATGAGCAGTACTTC	CASSLEEGEGRNEQYF
TRBJ2-3	TRBV7-2	once	-	TGTGCCAGCAACGTAGGCCTGCGGGATACGCAGTATTTT	CASNVGLRDTQYF
TRBJ2-1	TRBV12-3/TRBV12-4	medium-sized	TRBD2	TGTGCCAGCAGTCCCGGGACTAGAGTCTACAATGAGCAGTTCTTC	CASSPGTRVYNEQFF
TRBJ2-5	TRBV27	-	-	TGTGCCAGCAGTTTTGGGAGGGGGTGCTACGAGGAGTACTTC	CASSFGRGCYEEYF
TRBJ2-1	TRBV7-2	-	-	TGTGCGAGCAGCTGCTGGAATAGCGGAAATGAGCAGTTCTTC	CASSCWNSGNEQFF
TRBJ2-1	TRBV7-8	-	TRBD1	TGTGCCAGCAGCTTACAGGGACAGGCGAAAAACAATGAGCAGTGCTTC	CASSLQGQAKNNEQCF
TRBJ1-1	TRBV6-5	-	TRBD1	TGTGCCAGCAGTTACCGAGGGGGCTCAGCTTTCTTT	CASSYRGGSAFF
TRBJ2-7	TRBV7-2	medium-sized	-	TGTGCCAGCAGCTTAGCGCAGCCGGGCTCCTACGAGCAGTACTTC	CASSLAQPGSYEQYF
TRBJ2-2	TRBV7-7	many	-	TGTGCTAGCAGCTTAGGTTTTAACACCGGGGAGCTGTTTTTT	CASSLGFNTGELFF
TRBJ1-4	TRBV6-5	many	TRBD1	TGTGCCAGCAGTTTCGCCGGGACAGGGGATGAAAAACTGTTTTTT	CASSFAGTGDEKLFF
TRBJ2-3	TRBV4-3	-	TRBD1	TGCGCCAGCAGCCAAGAGCCCACAGGGGGTGGGACAGATACGCAGTATTTT	CASSQEPTGGGTDTQYF
TRBJ2-4	TRBV27	medium-sized	TRBD1	TGTGCCAGCCCTAAAGAGGGGGCGACGGCCAAAAACATTCAGTACTTC	CASPKEGATAKNIQYF
TRBJ2-3	TRBV6-5	-	-	TGTGGCGGCAGTTACTCGATTCGGGGGAGCTTTAAGACAGATACGCAGTATTTT	CGGSYSIRGSFKTDTQYF
TRBJ2-3	TRBV6-5	many	-	TGTGCCAGCAGCCTCACGGGGGCGGCCCAGGATACGCAGTATTTT	CASSLTGAAQDTQYF
TRBJ1-2	TRBV6-1	many	-	TGTGCCAGCAGCGCGACAGTGAACTATGGCTACACCTTC	CASSATVNYGYTF